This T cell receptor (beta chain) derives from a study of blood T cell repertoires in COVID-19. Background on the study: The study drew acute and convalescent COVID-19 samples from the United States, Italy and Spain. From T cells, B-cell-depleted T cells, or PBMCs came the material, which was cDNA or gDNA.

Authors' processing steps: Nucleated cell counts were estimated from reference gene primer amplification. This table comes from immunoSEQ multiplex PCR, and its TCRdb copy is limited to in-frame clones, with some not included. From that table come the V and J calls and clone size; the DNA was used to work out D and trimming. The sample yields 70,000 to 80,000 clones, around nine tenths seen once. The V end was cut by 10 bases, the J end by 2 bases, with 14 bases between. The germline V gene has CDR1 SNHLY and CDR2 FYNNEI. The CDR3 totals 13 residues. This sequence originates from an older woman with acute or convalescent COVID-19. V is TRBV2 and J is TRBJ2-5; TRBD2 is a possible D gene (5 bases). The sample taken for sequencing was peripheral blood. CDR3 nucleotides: TGTGCCACCGAGAGGGAATCACAAGAGACCCAGTACTTC. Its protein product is CATERESQETQYF.